Following are 29 T cell receptor beta chains from one sample sequenced in a study of OX40 agonist ivuxolimab in advanced cancers. Sequencing used immunoSEQ multiplex PCR; TCRdb keeps in-frame clones, though not all of them. This table holds fewer than 45,000 clones, roughly four fifths found once. The sample was CD4+ or CD8+ T cells sorted from blood, taken in a trial of the OX40 agonist ivuxolimab. The receptor set was obtained from an adult with an advanced solid tumor such as melanoma, head and neck, liver or kidney cancer.

The chain recombines TRBV11-2 with TRBJ2-7; the D gene could be TRBD1 or TRBD2 (6 bases each). V was shortened by 2 bases and J by 5 bases, with 19 bases between the two germline ends. Per the germline V gene, CDR1 is SGHAT and CDR2 is FQNNGV. The CDR3 sequence is 16 residues long. The CDR3 loop is CASSLLPGGVENEQYF. The CDR3 nucleotides read TGTGCCAGCAGCTTACTCCCCGGGGGCGTAGAAAACGAGCAGTACTTC.

The genes are TRBV29-1 and TRBJ2-7; D is unresolved. Per the germline V gene, CDR1 is SQVTM and CDR2 is ANQGSEA. V lost 4 bases, J lost 6 bases, and 16 bases lay in between. The CDR3 loop spans 13 amino acids. The CDR3 loop reads CSVVVFGRFEQYF. The CDR3 DNA follows: TGCAGCGTTGTAGTATTTGGACGCTTCGAGCAGTACTTC.

The rearrangement links TRBV5-6 to TRBJ2-3, with D tentatively TRBD2 (6 bases). CDR1 and CDR2 (germline): SGHDT, YYEEEE. V lost 4 bases and J lost 6, with 15 bases in between. The CDR3 totals 14 residues. CDR3 nucleotides: TGTGCCAGCAGCCGCGCCGGGGGTAAGGATACGCAGTATTTT. Protein sequence: CASSRAGGKDTQYF.

This clone was counted between two and nine times. The rearrangement uses TRBV6-1 and TRBJ2-2, with D possibly TRBD1 on 6 matching bases. Germline values: CDR1 MNHNS, CDR2 SASEGT. The CDR3 contains 14 residues. With 6 bases removed from V and 0 bases from J, the gap between germline ends came to 8 bases. The CDR3 reads CASRDRSNTGELFF. DNA of the CDR3: TGTGCCAGCAGGGACAGATCGAACACCGGGGAGCTGTTTTTT.

V gene TRBV7-3 combines with J gene TRBJ2-1, with D perhaps TRBD1 (6 bases). This CDR3 has 15 amino acids. Germline V lookup: CDR1 SGHTA, CDR2 FQGTGA. V was shortened by 6 bases and J by 0 bases, with 12 bases between the two germline ends. The CDR3 here is CASRRDRNSYNEQFF. CDR3 sequence (DNA): TGTGCCAGCAGGCGTGACAGGAACTCCTACAATGAGCAGTTCTTC. The whole variable domain, remainder taken from reference TRBV7-3 and TRBJ2-1, is GAGVSQTPSNKVTEKGKYVELRCDPISGHTALYWYRQSLGQGPEFLIYFQGTGAADDSGLPNDRFFAVRPEGSVSTLKIQRTERGDSAVYLCASRRDRNSYNEQFFGPGTRLTVL.

This chain uses TRBV7-9 with TRBJ1-2, with D unclear. CDR1 and CDR2 (germline): SEHNR, FQNEAQ (reference sequence). This CDR3 region has 16 residues. Trimming pared 5 bases from V and 4 bases from J, leaving 20 bases between. The CDR3 coding sequence is TGTGCCAGCAGCAACCCCGAGCCCCGGCAGAGCTATGGCTACACCTTC. It is translated as CASSNPEPRQSYGYTF.

The V gene is TRBV10-2, the J gene TRBJ2-5; 7 bases align to TRBD1. This CDR3 is built from 14 residues. Germline CDR1 WSHSY, CDR2 SAAADI. The J segment lost 2 bases and the V segment lost 8 bases, leaving 8 bases of the junction unmatched. CDR3: CASFSPGQQETQYF. CDR3 DNA: TGCGCCAGCTTCAGTCCGGGACAGCAAGAGACCCAGTACTTC.

In this sample, this clone turned up once. This chain uses TRBV7-6 with TRBJ2-2; 14 nucleotides line up with TRBD2. The CDR3 runs to 15 residues. V dropped 6 bases and J dropped 8; count of bases not matched to a gene: 5. In germline, CDR1 is SGHVS, CDR2 FNYEAQ. CDR3 in DNA: TGTGCCAGCAGTCGACTAGCGGGGGGGCCGGGGGAGCTGTTTTTT. It yields the protein CASSRLAGGPGELFF. Full variable domain (outside the CDR3, taken from reference TRBV7-6 and TRBJ2-2): GAGVSQSPRYKVTKRGQDVALRCDPISGHVSLYWYRQALGQGPEFLTYFNYEAQQDKSGLPNDRFSAERPEGSISTLTIQRTEQRDSAMYRCASSRLAGGPGELFFGEGSRLTVL.

The chain employs TRBV29-1 and TRBJ1-5; D is undetermined. The germline V and J ends were trimmed by 4 bases and 5 bases, with 9 bases remaining between them. The CDR3 has 12 amino acids. The germline gives CDR1 SQVTM, CDR2 ANQGSEA. The CDR3 DNA is TGCAGCGTTGTCGTTGGCGATCAGCCCCAGCATTTT. Encoded protein: CSVVVGDQPQHF.

The rearrangement links TRBV6-1 to TRBJ2-2; possibly TRBD1 for D (6 bases). With 0 bases removed from V and 1 base from J, the gap between germline ends came to 9 bases. This CDR3 region has 16 residues. Germline CDR1 and CDR2: MNHNS and SASEGT. The CDR3 spells CASSEASGVNTGELFF. CDR3 nucleotides: TGTGCCAGCAGTGAAGCCTCAGGGGTGAACACCGGGGAGCTGTTTTTT.

This clone came up once. V is TRBV7-2 and J is TRBJ2-3; 9 bases are a match to TRBD1. V trimming: 5 bases; J trimming: 6 bases; junction bases outside the gene matches: 6. The CDR3 extends over 14 amino acids. Germline values: CDR1 SGHTA, CDR2 FQGNSA. The CDR3 DNA is TGTGCCAGCAGCCTTAACAGGGGGCAGGATACGCAGTATTTT. This gives the protein CASSLNRGQDTQYF.

This clone appeared a few times. The chain joins TRBV28 to TRBJ2-7; TRBD1 might be the D (5 bases). Trimming removed 5 bases from V and 3 bases from J, with 14 bases in between. Looked up from germline, CDR1 is MDHEN and CDR2 is SYDVKM. The CDR3 is 14 amino acids. CDR3 nucleotide sequence: TGTGCCAGCAGTGGGGCCCCCCCCAACTACGAGCAGTACTTC. Translation gives CASSGAPPNYEQYF.

The rearrangement links TRBV27 to TRBJ2-1; 8 nucleotides align to TRBD1. J gave up 7 bases and V 5 bases, and 7 bases lay outside the gene matches. The CDR3 covers 14 residues. Germline CDR1 is MNHEY and CDR2 is SMNVEV (reference sequence). In DNA form, the CDR3 reads TGTGCCAGCAGTAACAGGGGGTTGGGGAATGAGCAGTTCTTC. Amino acid sequence: CASSNRGLGNEQFF.

The chain employs TRBV9 and TRBJ1-3; D possibly corresponds to TRBD1 (6 bases). V was pared by 4 bases and J by 2 bases, with 19 bases between. There are 17 residues in the CDR3. The V gene's germline CDR1 is SGDLS and CDR2 YYNGEE. The CDR3 coding sequence is TGTGCCAGCAGCAACCTCCCGGGACACCAAACTGGAAACACCATATATTTT. It is translated as CASSNLPGHQTGNTIYF.

The chain links TRBV7-8 to TRBJ1-6; D not certain. Trimming pared 0 bases from V and 10 bases from J, leaving 10 bases between. Germline values: CDR1 SGHVS, CDR2 FQNEAQ. The length of the CDR3 is 14 residues. CDR3 sequence (DNA): TGTGCCAGCAGCTTAGCCGATGTAGGGTCACCCCTCCACTTT. Translation gives CASSLADVGSPLHF.

The chain couples TRBV14 to TRBJ2-5; no reliable D call. This CDR3 is 15 amino acids long. V lost 0 bases to trimming and J lost 0 bases, with 8 bases between them. CDR1 is SGHDN and CDR2 is FVKESK in the germline V gene. DNA of the CDR3: TGTGCCAGCAGCCAAGATCGAACGTACCAAGAGACCCAGTACTTC. This codes for CASSQDRTYQETQYF.

This chain joins TRBV5-1 and TRBJ1-5; D not certain. Trimming removed 7 bases from V and 0 bases from J, with 14 bases in between. The CDR3 extends over 15 amino acids. Germline V gene data show CDR1 as SGHRS and CDR2 as YFSETQ. CDR3 residues: CASRPTAISNQPQHF. The DNA for the CDR3 is TGCGCCAGCCGCCCGACCGCGATTAGCAATCAGCCCCAGCATTTT.

As DNA, the CDR3 is TGTGCCAGCAGTTTGGATCAGGCCCTAAGTCAGCCCCAGCATTTT. Protein sequence: CASSLDQALSQPQHF. The genes are TRBV28 and TRBJ1-5; no definite D call. CDR1 is MDHEN and CDR2 is SYDVKM in the germline V gene. Trimming cost V 3 bases and J 6 bases, with 15 bases left between them. The length of the CDR3 is 15 residues.

The rearrangement links TRBV6-5 to TRBJ2-7; TRBD2 might be the D (6 bases). Trimming stripped 10 bases from V and 5 bases from J, with 12 bases between. Germline V lookup: CDR1 MNHEY, CDR2 SVGAGI. This CDR3 spans 11 amino acids. CDR3 nucleotide sequence: TGTGCCAACGCGGGACTCCACGAGCAGTACTTC. Residues: CANAGLHEQYF.

This clone was seen only a few times. One end of the junction fails to match germline, which may point to a read error. The chain uses TRBV11-2 and TRBJ1-3; no reliable D call. Germline V gives CDR1 SGHAT, CDR2 FQNNGV. The CDR3 consists of 17 residues. The CDR3: CASSLGNSGHSRNTIYF. The CDR3 bases are TGTGCCAGCAGCTTAGGGAACTCCGGGCACTCTCGAAACACCATATATTTT. The whole variable domain, filled in from reference TRBV11-2 and TRBJ1-3, reads EAGVAQSPRYKIIEKRQSVAFWCNPISGHATLYWYQQILGQGPKLLIQFQNNGVVDDSQLPKDRFSAERLKGVDSTLKIQPAKLEDSAVYLCASSLGNSGHSRNTIYFGEGSWLTVV.

The rearrangement uses TRBV19 and TRBJ1-2; D may be TRBD1 (6 bases). Between the trimmed V and J ends, which lost 6 bases and 7 bases, there was a span of 9 bases. The CDR3 runs to 11 residues. Germline V gene lookup returns CDR1 LNHDA and CDR2 SQIVND (reference sequence). CDR3 sequence reads: CASRLDSGYTF. CDR3 nucleotide sequence: TGTGCCAGTAGGTTGGACAGTGGCTACACCTTC.

This sequence joins TRBV5-6 and TRBJ1-1; tentatively, D is TRBD1 (5 bases). CDR3 length equals 15 residues. Germline V CDR1 and CDR2: SGHDT, YYEEEE. Trimming cost V 4 bases and J 1 base, with 14 bases left between them. CDR3 in amino acids: CASSGEGLKNTEAFF. As DNA, the CDR3 is TGTGCCAGCAGCGGGGAGGGACTGAAGAACACTGAAGCTTTCTTT. The entire variable domain, with the rest obtained from reference TRBV5-6 and TRBJ1-1, is as follows: DAGVTQSPTHLIKTRGQQVTLRCSPKSGHDTVSWYQQALGQGPQFIFQYYEEEERQRGNFPDRFSGHQFPNYSSELNVNALLLGDSALYLCASSGEGLKNTEAFFGQGTRLTVV.

Regarding this clone: Other nucleotide sequences from this sample produce the same CDR3. This chain joins TRBV19 and TRBJ1-5; no definite D call. V was trimmed by 3 bases and J by 6 bases, leaving 6 bases between them. CDR3 length: 12 amino acids. Germline CDR1 is LNHDA and CDR2 is SQIVND (reference sequence). CDR3 region: CASSILGQPQHF. In DNA, the CDR3 is TGTGCCAGTAGTATCCTGGGTCAGCCCCAGCATTTT.

The chain carries TRBV28 and TRBJ1-2; TRBD1 is a possible D gene (5 bases). Germline V gives CDR1 MDHEN, CDR2 SYDVKM. CDR3 length: 16 amino acids. V was cut by 4 bases and J by 4 bases, with 19 bases left in between. The DNA of the CDR3 is TGTGCCAGCAGTTCATTTAGCGACAGACTGTTCTATGGCTACACCTTC. This sequence encodes CASSSFSDRLFYGYTF.

V gene TRBV5-1 combines with J gene TRBJ2-5; either TRBD1 or TRBD2 may fit D (5 bases each). The DNA end is a closer match to TRBJ2-7, so the J assignment may be wrong. Germline loops: CDR1 SGHRS, CDR2 YFSETQ. This CDR3 is 14 amino acids long. CDR3 in amino acids: CASRRDGGAYEQYF. CDR3 sequence (DNA): TGCGCCAGCCGCCGGGACGGAGGCGCCTACGAGCAGTACTTC.

This clone is a singleton in its sample. This CDR3 is CASSLTPGVAGYLDTQYF. The CDR3 nucleotides read TGTGCCAGCAGCTTAACCCCGGGGGTAGCGGGGTATTTAGATACGCAGTATTTT. The J gene is TRBJ2-3, the V gene TRBV7-6; 8 nucleotides match TRBD2. This CDR3 comprises 18 residues. Trimming removed 2 bases from V and 5 bases from J; junction bases left unmatched: 15. CDR1 and CDR2 from the germline V gene are SGHVS and FNYEAQ.

V is TRBV7-9 and J is TRBJ2-7; no clear D gene. Germline V lookup: CDR1 SEHNR, CDR2 FQNEAQ (reference sequence). CDR3 length: 12 residues. The ends were cut back, 1 base at V and 3 bases at J, with 4 bases in the middle. CDR3 DNA sequence: TGTGCCAGCAGCTTAGGATTCTACGAGCAGTACTTC. This gives the protein CASSLGFYEQYF.

The chain combines TRBV5-4 with TRBJ2-5; no clear D. This CDR3 is built from 12 residues. V dropped 2 bases and J dropped 5 bases, with 7 bases sitting between them. Germline CDR1 is SGHNT and CDR2 is YYREEE (reference sequence). The CDR3 nucleotides are TGTGCCAGCAGCTTAAACCGGGAGACCCAGTACTTC. It yields the protein CASSLNRETQYF. The entire variable domain, with the rest obtained from reference TRBV5-4 and TRBJ2-5, is as follows: ETGVTQSPTHLIKTRGQQVTLRCSSQSGHNTVSWYQQALGQGPQFIFQYYREEENGRGNFPPRFSGLQFPNYSSELNVNALELDDSALYLCASSLNRETQYFGPGTRLLVL.

V gene TRBV27 combines with J gene TRBJ2-5; possible D gene TRBD1, 7 bases. The CDR3 loop spans 16 amino acids. Trimming stripped 5 bases from V and 0 bases from J, with 16 bases between. CDR1 is MNHEY and CDR2 is SMNVEV in the germline V gene (reference sequence). CDR3 DNA sequence: TGTGCCAGCAGTAGCGGAGGAGGGGGCCACCAAGAGACCCAGTACTTC. The encoded protein is CASSSGGGGHQETQYF.